The clone carrying this TCR beta chain was counted only a few times. Its antigen is not known. This sample was taken from a study of post-analysis software for immune sequencing data. Study-level results: When patients were compared with controls, about 5 TRBV segments were more frequent, TRBV5-6, TRBV5-1 and TRBV20-1 among them.

Per the germline V gene, CDR1 is SEHNR and CDR2 is FQNEAQ (reference sequence). This CDR3 is built from 15 residues. V was clipped by 7 bases and J by 5 bases; unmatched bases: 7. Every TCR beta cDNA library bore unique molecular identifiers. TCRdb redid the calling of the PCR reads with MiXCR, one entry per CDR3 protein. The table records approximately 260,000 distinct CDR3 sequences, approximately 34% of them present only once. This TCR was recovered from a girl aged 5-17 years with multiple sclerosis. The V gene is TRBV7-9, the J gene TRBJ2-2; 10 nucleotides agree with TRBD2. The material sequenced was blood. The CDR3 DNA reads as TGTGCCAGCACTCTTGGACTAGCGGATACCGGGGAGCTGTTTTTT. It is translated as CASTLGLADTGELFF.